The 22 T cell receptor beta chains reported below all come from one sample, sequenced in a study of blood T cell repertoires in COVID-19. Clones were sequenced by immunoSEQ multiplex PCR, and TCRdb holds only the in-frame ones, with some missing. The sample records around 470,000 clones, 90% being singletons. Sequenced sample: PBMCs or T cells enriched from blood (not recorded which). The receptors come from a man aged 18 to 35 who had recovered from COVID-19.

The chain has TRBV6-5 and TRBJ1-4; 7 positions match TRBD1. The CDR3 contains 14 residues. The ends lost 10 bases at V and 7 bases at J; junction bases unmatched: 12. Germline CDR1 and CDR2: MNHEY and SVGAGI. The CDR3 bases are TGTGCCACGACCCCGACAGGGACCGGTGAAAAACTGTTTTTT. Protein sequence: CATTPTGTGEKLFF.

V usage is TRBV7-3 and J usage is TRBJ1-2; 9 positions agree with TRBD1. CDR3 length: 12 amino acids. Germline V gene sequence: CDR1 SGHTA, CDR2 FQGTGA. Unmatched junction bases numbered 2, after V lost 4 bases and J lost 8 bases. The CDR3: CASSSTGGGYTF. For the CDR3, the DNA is TGTGCCAGCAGCTCAACAGGGGGCGGCTACACCTTC.

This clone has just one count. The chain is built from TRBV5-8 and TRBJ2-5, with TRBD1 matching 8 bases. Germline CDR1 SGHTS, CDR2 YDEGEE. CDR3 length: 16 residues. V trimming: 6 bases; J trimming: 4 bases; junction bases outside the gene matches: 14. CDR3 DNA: TGTGCCAGCAACACCGGTGGACAGGGAGACGGAGAGACCCAGTACTTC. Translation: CASNTGGQGDGETQYF.

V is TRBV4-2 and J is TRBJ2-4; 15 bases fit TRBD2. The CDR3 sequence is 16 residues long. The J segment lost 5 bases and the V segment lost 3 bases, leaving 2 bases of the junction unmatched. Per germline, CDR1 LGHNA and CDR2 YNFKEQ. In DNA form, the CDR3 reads TGTGCCAGCAGCCAGGGACTAGCGGGAGGAGAAAACATTCAGTACTTC. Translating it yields CASSQGLAGGENIQYF.

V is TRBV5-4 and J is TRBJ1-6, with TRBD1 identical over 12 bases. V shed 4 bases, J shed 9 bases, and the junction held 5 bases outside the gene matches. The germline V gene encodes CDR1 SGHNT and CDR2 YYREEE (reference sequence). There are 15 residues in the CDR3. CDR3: CASSRDRGRGSPLHF. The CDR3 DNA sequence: TGTGCCAGCAGCCGGGACAGGGGGCGCGGTTCACCCCTCCACTTT.

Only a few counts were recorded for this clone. The CDR3 reads CASSLRVNEQFF. The CDR3 coding sequence is TGTGCCAGCAGTTTGAGAGTTAATGAGCAGTTCTTC. The chain combines TRBV28 with TRBJ2-1; no firm D call. Trimming took 3 bases from V and 7 from J, leaving 7 bases between them. The CDR3 has 12 residues. Germline V gene data show CDR1 as MDHEN and CDR2 as SYDVKM.

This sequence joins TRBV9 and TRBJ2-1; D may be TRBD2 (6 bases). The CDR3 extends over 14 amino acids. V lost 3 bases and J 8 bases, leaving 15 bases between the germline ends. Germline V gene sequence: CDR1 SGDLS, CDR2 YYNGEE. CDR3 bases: TGTGCCAGCAGCGCGCCGGGACTGGACCATGAGCAGTTCTTC. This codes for CASSAPGLDHEQFF.

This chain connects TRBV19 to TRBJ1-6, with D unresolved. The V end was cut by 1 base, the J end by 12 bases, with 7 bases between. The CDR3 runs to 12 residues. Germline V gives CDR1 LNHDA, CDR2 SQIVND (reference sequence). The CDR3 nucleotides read TGTGCCAGTAGTATAGTTGGACTACCCCTCCACTTT. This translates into CASSIVGLPLHF. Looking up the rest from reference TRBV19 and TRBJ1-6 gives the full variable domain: DGGITQSPKYLFRKEGQNVTLSCEQNLNHDAMYWYRQDPGQGLRLIYYSQIVNDFQKGDIAEGYSVSREKKESFPLTVTSAQKNPTAFYLCASSIVGLPLHFGNGTRLTVT.

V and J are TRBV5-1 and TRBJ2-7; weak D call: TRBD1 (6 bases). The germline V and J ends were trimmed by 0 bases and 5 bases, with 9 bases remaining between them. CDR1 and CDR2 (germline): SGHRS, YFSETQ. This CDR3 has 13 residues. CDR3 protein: CASSLDRAHEQYF. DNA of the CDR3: TGCGCCAGCAGCTTGGACAGGGCCCACGAGCAGTACTTC.

The CDR3 nucleotides are TGTGCCAGCAGCTTAATTGCAGGGGGGAGCTCTGGAAACACCATATATTTT. This gives the protein CASSLIAGGSSGNTIYF. J is TRBJ1-3 and V is TRBV7-2, with 7 bases aligning to TRBD1. Unmatched junction bases numbered 7, after V lost 2 bases and J lost 0 bases. The CDR3 length is 17 residues. CDR1 is SGHTA and CDR2 is FQGNSA in the germline V gene.

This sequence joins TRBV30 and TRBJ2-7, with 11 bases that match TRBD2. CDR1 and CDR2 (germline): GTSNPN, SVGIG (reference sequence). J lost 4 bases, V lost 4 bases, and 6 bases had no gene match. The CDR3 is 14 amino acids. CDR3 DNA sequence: TGTGCCTGGACCCCCGGACTAGCGGGTTACGAGCAGTACTTC. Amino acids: CAWTPGLAGYEQYF.

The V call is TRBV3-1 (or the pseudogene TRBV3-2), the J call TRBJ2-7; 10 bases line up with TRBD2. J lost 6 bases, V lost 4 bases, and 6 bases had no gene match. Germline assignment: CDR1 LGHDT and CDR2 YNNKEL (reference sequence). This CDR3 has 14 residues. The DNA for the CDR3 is TGTGCCAGCAGCCCAGCGGGAGGGACAACCGAGCAGTACTTC. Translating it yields CASSPAGGTTEQYF.

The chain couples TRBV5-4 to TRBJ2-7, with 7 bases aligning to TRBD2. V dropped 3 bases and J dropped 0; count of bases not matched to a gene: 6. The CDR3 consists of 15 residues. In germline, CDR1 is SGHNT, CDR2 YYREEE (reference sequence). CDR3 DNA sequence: TGTGCCAGCAGCTCCGGGGGGAGGTCCTCCTACGAGCAGTACTTC. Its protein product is CASSSGGRSSYEQYF.

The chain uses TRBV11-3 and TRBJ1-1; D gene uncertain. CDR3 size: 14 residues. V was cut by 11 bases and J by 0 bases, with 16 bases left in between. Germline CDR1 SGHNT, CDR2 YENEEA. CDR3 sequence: CASEAQTMNTEAFF. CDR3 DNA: TGTGCCTCCGAGGCCCAGACCATGAACACTGAAGCTTTCTTT.

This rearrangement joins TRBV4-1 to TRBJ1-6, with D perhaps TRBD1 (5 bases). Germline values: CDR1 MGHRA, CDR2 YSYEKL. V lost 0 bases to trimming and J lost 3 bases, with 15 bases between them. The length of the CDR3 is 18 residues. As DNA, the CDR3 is TGCGCCAGCAGCCAAGATATTCAAGGGGCTGTCTATAATTCACCCCTCCACTTT. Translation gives CASSQDIQGAVYNSPLHF.

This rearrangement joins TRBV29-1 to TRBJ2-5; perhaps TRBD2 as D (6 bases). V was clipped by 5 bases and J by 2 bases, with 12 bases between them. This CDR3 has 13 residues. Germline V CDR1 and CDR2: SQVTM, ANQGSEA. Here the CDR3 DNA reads TGCAGCGTTACCTTAGCGGTTCAAGAGACCCAGTACTTC. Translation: CSVTLAVQETQYF.

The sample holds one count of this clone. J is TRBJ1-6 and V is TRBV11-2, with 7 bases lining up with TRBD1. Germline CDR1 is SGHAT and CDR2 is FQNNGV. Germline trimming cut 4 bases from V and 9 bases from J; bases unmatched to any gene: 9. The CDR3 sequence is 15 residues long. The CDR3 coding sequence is TGTGCCAGCAGCTCATCCGGGACAGTAGGTTCACCCCTCCACTTT. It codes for CASSSSGTVGSPLHF.

The CDR3 reads CASSTQGSNYGYTF. For the CDR3, the DNA is TGTGCCAGCAGCACACAGGGGTCTAACTATGGCTACACCTTC. V is TRBV27 and J is TRBJ1-2; 7 bases align to TRBD1. The CDR3 has 14 amino acids. V was clipped by 6 bases and J by 0 bases; unmatched bases: 4. CDR1 is MNHEY, CDR2 SMNVEV, per germline (reference sequence).

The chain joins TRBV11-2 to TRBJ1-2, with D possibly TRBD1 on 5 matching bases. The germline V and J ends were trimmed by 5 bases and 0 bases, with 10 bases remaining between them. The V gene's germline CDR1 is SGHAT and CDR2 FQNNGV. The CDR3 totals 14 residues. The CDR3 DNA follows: TGTGCCAGCAGCGCAGACAGAGCTAACTATGGCTACACCTTC. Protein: CASSADRANYGYTF.

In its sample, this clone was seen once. CDR3: CASSPQARSYEQYF. For the CDR3, the DNA is TGTGCCAGTAGTCCACAGGCTCGCTCCTACGAGCAGTACTTC. The genes are TRBV19 and TRBJ2-7; D is possibly TRBD1 (5 bases). Germline values: CDR1 LNHDA, CDR2 SQIVND (reference sequence). Trimming pared 5 bases from V and 0 bases from J, leaving 11 bases between. This CDR3 has 14 residues.

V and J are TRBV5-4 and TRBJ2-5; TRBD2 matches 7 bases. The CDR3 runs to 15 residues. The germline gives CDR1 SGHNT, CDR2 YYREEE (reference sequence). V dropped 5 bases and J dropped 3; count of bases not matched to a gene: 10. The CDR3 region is CASSSAPRGEETQYF. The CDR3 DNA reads TGTGCCAGCAGTTCAGCGCCCCGGGGGGAAGAGACCCAGTACTTC.

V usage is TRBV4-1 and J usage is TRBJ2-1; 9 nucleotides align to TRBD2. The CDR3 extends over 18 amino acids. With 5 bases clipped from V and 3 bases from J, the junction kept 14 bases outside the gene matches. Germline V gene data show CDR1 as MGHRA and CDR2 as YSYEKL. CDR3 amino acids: CASSTPRSGTSSYNEQFF. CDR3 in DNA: TGCGCCAGCAGCACTCCCCGGTCCGGGACTAGCAGCTACAATGAGCAGTTCTTC.